These 18 T cell receptor beta chains came from one sample sequenced in a study of blood T cells in healthy people across ages. Together with a sample-barcoded 5' primer, a J-beta primer mix was included in a second PCR lasting roughly 7 to 11 cycles. One entry per CDR3 protein, called by TCRdb with MiXCR from the 5' RACE reads. The sample gives approximately 810,000 distinct CDR3 sequences, under 40% of which show up once; around 13% is in the top ten. Input material: blood. The source is a man aged 18 to 29 in good health.

The V and J genes are TRBV3-1 and TRBJ2-7; D possibly corresponds to TRBD2 (6 bases). The V end was cut by 0 bases, the J end by 0 bases, with 12 bases between. The CDR3 sequence is 16 residues long. The V gene's germline CDR1 is LGHDT and CDR2 YNNKEL (reference sequence). CDR3 DNA sequence: TGTGCCAGCAGCCAAGATCGAGCGGGCAGCTCCTACGAGCAGTACTTC. Encoded protein: CASSQDRAGSSYEQYF.

The V and J genes are TRBV12-3 or TRBV12-4 and TRBJ2-3; 8 positions agree with TRBD2. Trimming cost V 5 bases and J 4 bases; bases outside gene matches: 17. This CDR3 is built from 18 residues. The CDR3 bases are TGTGCCAGCAGTCCCGGGGTAGCGGGGAACGAGACGGCAGATACGCAGTATTTT. It is translated as CASSPGVAGNETADTQYF.

The chain couples TRBV29-1 to TRBJ1-2, with 11 bases matching TRBD1. CDR1 SQVTM and CDR2 ANQGSEA come from the germline V gene. The V and J ends lost 4 bases and 4 bases, in that order; junction bases with no gene match: 2. This CDR3 is 13 amino acids long. The CDR3: CSVGGQGVYGYTF. The DNA of the CDR3 is TGCAGCGTTGGGGGACAGGGGGTCTATGGCTACACCTTC.

The table lists this clonotype with a count of one. The rearrangement uses TRBV20-1 and TRBJ1-2; TRBD1 might be the D (5 bases). The CDR3 runs to 13 residues. Trimming left V 6 bases short and J 4 bases short, with 15 bases between. Germline CDR1 reads DFQATT; CDR2 reads SNEGSKA (reference sequence). CDR3 sequence (DNA): TGCAGTGCGAGGGGCACAAGGAGCTATGGCTACACCTTC. This codes for CSARGTRSYGYTF.

The chain links TRBV6-1 to TRBJ1-5; possibly TRBD1 for D (5 bases). The V end lost 6 bases, the J end lost 4 bases, and 22 bases lay between the germline ends. This CDR3 comprises 17 residues. Germline loops: CDR1 MNHNS, CDR2 SASEGT. This CDR3 is CASRSRGTASGNQPQHF. The CDR3 nucleotides are TGTGCCAGCAGGTCAAGAGGGACCGCCTCTGGGAATCAGCCCCAGCATTTT.

This clonotype was picked up one time. The J gene is TRBJ2-2, the V gene TRBV12-3 or TRBV12-4, with D perhaps TRBD2 (7 bases). The CDR3 is 15 residues long. V shed 6 bases and J shed 7 bases, with 18 bases lying between them. The CDR3 nucleotides are TGTGCCAGCAGCCCCCTGGGGGAGGGGGTCGGGGAGCTGTTTTTT. The encoded protein is CASSPLGEGVGELFF.

This clonotype occurred a few times. This sequence joins TRBV12-3 or TRBV12-4 and TRBJ2-3, with D unclear. V dropped 6 bases and J dropped 5 bases, with 21 bases sitting between them. This CDR3 is built from 16 residues. This chain's CDR3 is CASSRYISTVQDTQYF. The CDR3 DNA reads as TGTGCCAGCAGCCGTTACATATCTACGGTTCAAGATACGCAGTATTTT.

The table lists this clonotype with many counts. This rearrangement joins TRBV7-9 to TRBJ2-5; D is possibly TRBD1 or TRBD2 (5 bases each). Trimming removed 1 base at V and 1 base at J, with 10 bases between. Germline CDR1 and CDR2: SEHNR and FQNEAQ (reference sequence). CDR3 length: 15 amino acids. CDR3 protein: CASSLEVGGQETQYF. The CDR3 DNA follows: TGTGCCAGCAGCTTAGAGGTTGGGGGCCAAGAGACCCAGTACTTC.

V usage is TRBV9 and J usage is TRBJ2-5; 11 bases are shared with TRBD1. Gene TRBJ2-7 matches the end of the DNA better, so the J call may be wrong. The CDR3 is made up of 15 amino acids. In germline, CDR1 is SGDLS, CDR2 YYNGEE. This CDR3 reads CASSGGTGGAYEQYF. For the CDR3, the DNA is TGTGCCAGCAGCGGCGGGACAGGGGGAGCCTACGAGCAGTACTTC.

V is TRBV29-1 and J is TRBJ1-1; D unclear. The germline V gene encodes CDR1 SQVTM and CDR2 ANQGSEA. V lost 4 bases, J lost 1 base, and 10 bases lay in between. The CDR3 totals 13 residues. The CDR3 DNA reads TGCAGCGTTGTAGGGAAGGGGAACACTGAAGCTTTCTTT. This sequence encodes CSVVGKGNTEAFF. The full variable domain, completed using reference TRBV29-1 and TRBJ1-1, is SAVISQKPSRDICQRGTSLTIQCQVDSQVTMMFWYRQQPGQSLTLIATANQGSEATYESGFVIDKFPISRPNLTFSTLTVSNMSPEDSSIYLCSVVGKGNTEAFFGQGTRLTVV.

The V gene is TRBV29-1, the J gene TRBJ1-1; 12 bases fit TRBD1. Per the germline V gene, CDR1 is SQVTM and CDR2 is ANQGSEA. This CDR3 has 15 residues. Germline trimming cut 4 bases from V and 5 bases from J; bases unmatched to any gene: 8. CDR3 in amino acids: CSVGDRGHRETEAFF. The DNA for the CDR3 is TGCAGCGTTGGGGACAGGGGGCATAGGGAGACTGAAGCTTTCTTT.

This clonotype was detected only a few times. The CDR3 DNA reads as TGTGCCAGCAGTGACAGTTTTAATTCACCCCTCCACTTT. Translated: CASSDSFNSPLHF. This sequence joins TRBV25-1 and TRBJ1-6; D is ambiguous. The V and J ends lost 3 bases and 6 bases respectively, with 6 bases between them. CDR3 length equals 13 residues. The V gene's germline CDR1 is MGHDK and CDR2 SYGVNS.

Worth noting for this clonotype: A single base separates this from a much larger clone, so it may be a read error. The CDR3 DNA reads as TGTGCCGGCAGCTTAGTGGGGAGTGCCTACGAGCAGTACTTC. Its protein product is CAGSLVGSAYEQYF. This chain joins TRBV7-2 and TRBJ2-7, with D perhaps TRBD2 (5 bases). In germline, CDR1 is SGHTA, CDR2 FQGNSA. The CDR3 contains 14 residues.

This clonotype was recorded a few times. The chain links TRBV28 to TRBJ2-6, with D perhaps TRBD2 (7 bases). V gave up 5 bases and J gave up 2 bases, with 10 bases separating them. The V gene's germline CDR1 is MDHEN and CDR2 SYDVKM. The CDR3 is 15 residues long. Here the CDR3 reads CASSRGGAGANVLTF. CDR3 in DNA: TGTGCCAGCAGTAGGGGGGGTGCTGGGGCCAACGTCCTGACTTTC.

A few counts support this clonotype. The V and J genes are TRBV4-1 and TRBJ1-5; unclear D gene. CDR1 MGHRA and CDR2 YSYEKL come from the germline V gene. The V end lost 1 base, the J end lost 1 base, and 11 bases lay between the germline ends. The CDR3 length is 16 residues. The chain's CDR3 is CASSQVWGESNQPQHF. In nucleotides, the CDR3 is TGCGCCAGCAGCCAAGTTTGGGGAGAGAGCAATCAGCCCCAGCATTTT.

This chain connects TRBV4-3 to TRBJ2-3; 10 positions agree with TRBD2. With 4 bases clipped from V and 1 base from J, the junction kept 11 bases outside the gene matches. CDR3 length: 18 residues. CDR1 and CDR2 from the germline V gene are LGHNA and YSLEER. For the CDR3, the DNA is TGCGCCAGCAGCCTAGACCGCCCTGGACTAGCGGGCACAGATACGCAGTATTTT. Encoded protein: CASSLDRPGLAGTDTQYF.

The sample holds a few counts of this clonotype. The rearrangement joins TRBV7-2 to TRBJ2-1, with 8 bases aligning to TRBD2. The CDR3 is 15 amino acids. The germline V gene has CDR1 SGHTA and CDR2 FQGNSA. V was pared by 8 bases and J by 5 bases, with 11 bases of the junction left unmatched. The CDR3 spells CASCPRLATHNEQFF. For the CDR3, the DNA is TGTGCCAGCTGTCCTCGACTAGCGACCCACAATGAGCAGTTCTTC.

This clonotype appeared many times. The chain uses TRBV3-1 and TRBJ2-5; D is unclear. V lost 4 bases and J 5 bases, leaving 14 bases between the germline ends. Looked up from germline, CDR1 is LGHDT and CDR2 is YNNKEL (reference sequence). This CDR3 is built from 14 residues. The CDR3 nucleotides read TGTGCCAGCAGCCCGCAGACTGGAGCTGAGACCCAGTACTTC. Translated, it gives CASSPQTGAETQYF.